This T cell receptor beta chain was retrieved from a study of OX40 agonist ivuxolimab in advanced cancers. Turning to the study itself: It was permissible to have had prior anti-PD-1, anti-PD-L1 or anti-CTLA-4 therapy, and about 40% had some.

Germline V gene sequence: CDR1 SGHNT, CDR2 YENEEA. The CDR3 loop spans 15 amino acids. Germline trimming cut 1 base from V and 7 bases from J; bases unmatched to any gene: 4. This clone was seen a single time. Profiling relied on immunoSEQ multiplex PCR, and the TCRdb table lists in-frame clones only, not all of them. The repertoire holds roughly 58,000 clones, with about 88% as singletons. Sequenced material: CD4+ or CD8+ T cells sorted from blood, taken in a trial of the OX40 agonist ivuxolimab. The rearrangement links TRBV11-3 to TRBJ2-1; 10 bases line up with TRBD2. This receptor was obtained from an adult with an advanced solid tumor such as melanoma, head and neck, liver or kidney cancer. CDR3 in amino acids: CASSLGLAGVNEQFF. The DNA of the CDR3 is TGTGCCAGCAGCTTAGGGCTAGCGGGAGTGAATGAGCAGTTCTTC.